These 21 T cell receptor beta chains were all obtained from the same sample, sequenced in a study of cytomegalovirus exposure and HLA in healthy donors. 60 Vbeta and 13 Jbeta primers were used in PCR. Produced via immunoSEQ multiplex PCR; TCRdb's table is partial and in-frame only. The repertoire has 200,000 or so clones, about four fifths of them found once; the top ten carry 4.5% to 7.5%. The material sequenced was PBMCs. These TCRs come from a woman aged 25 to 39 in good health and CMV-seropositive.

The count of this clone is one. The chain has TRBV4-3 and TRBJ2-7; D may be TRBD1 (6 bases). Between the trimmed V and J ends, which lost 0 bases and 1 base, there was a span of 16 bases. Germline V gives CDR1 LGHNA, CDR2 YSLEER. The CDR3 is 17 residues long. The CDR3 loop is CASSQDHRVSYSYEQYF. DNA for the CDR3: TGCGCCAGCAGCCAAGACCACAGGGTTTCTTATTCCTACGAGCAGTACTTC.

V and J are TRBV25-1 and TRBJ2-1; the match to TRBD1 covers 11 bases. The germline gives CDR1 MGHDK, CDR2 SYGVNS. The CDR3 spans 16 residues. J gave up 7 bases and V 3 bases, and 8 bases lay outside the gene matches. The CDR3 nucleotides read TGTGCCAGCAGTGACCCCGGACAGGGGGCAGGAAATGAGCAGTTCTTC. Residues: CASSDPGQGAGNEQFF.

The V gene is TRBV4-1, the J gene TRBJ1-6; D remains unclear. Trimming left V 1 base short and J 8 bases short, with 12 bases between. The CDR3 totals 15 residues. Germline CDR1 MGHRA, CDR2 YSYEKL. CDR3 residues: CASSQVEGGDSPLHF. CDR3 nucleotides: TGCGCCAGCAGCCAAGTTGAGGGTGGGGATTCACCCCTCCACTTT.

The V call is TRBV6-6, the J call TRBJ2-2, with 9 bases matching TRBD1. CDR3 size: 16 residues. The junction had 8 bases not matched to a gene; V was cut back by 5 bases and J by 4 bases. CDR1 and CDR2 from the germline V gene are MNHNY and SVGAGI (reference sequence). The CDR3 protein is CASSPPGQGPTGELFF. In DNA, the CDR3 is TGTGCCAGCAGTCCCCCGGGACAGGGCCCCACCGGGGAGCTGTTTTTT.

This clone appeared a few times. This chain uses TRBV7-2 with TRBJ2-2; 10 bases are shared with TRBD2. J gave up 0 bases and V 6 bases, and 4 bases lay outside the gene matches. The CDR3 has 16 residues. Germline loops: CDR1 SGHTA, CDR2 FQGNSA. In DNA form, the CDR3 reads TGTGCCAGCAGAACGACTAGCGGGTCGAACACCGGGGAGCTGTTTTTT. Its translation: CASRTTSGSNTGELFF.

The chain carries TRBV7-9 and TRBJ1-2; D might be TRBD1 (6 bases). The length of the CDR3 is 17 residues. Trimming left V 5 bases short and J 0 bases short, with 19 bases between. Germline V lookup: CDR1 SEHNR, CDR2 FQNEAQ (reference sequence). CDR3 loop: CASSRLALQGSNYGYTF. CDR3 in DNA: TGTGCCAGCAGCCGCTTAGCCCTACAGGGATCTAACTATGGCTACACCTTC. Drawing the rest from reference TRBV7-9 and TRBJ1-2, the complete variable domain is DTGVSQNPRHKITKRGQNVTFRCDPISEHNRLYWYRQTLGQGPEFLTYFQNEAQLEKSRLLSDRFSAERPKGSFSTLEIQRTEQGDSAMYLCASSRLALQGSNYGYTFGSGTRLTVV.

This clone has only a few counts. The chain carries TRBV4-1 and TRBJ2-1; D is unresolved. V was pared by 3 bases and J by 8 bases, with 14 bases between. Germline-derived CDR1 and CDR2 are MGHRA and YSYEKL. This CDR3 is built from 14 residues. The CDR3: CASSHLLESDEQFF. The CDR3 DNA is TGCGCCAGCAGCCACCTCCTCGAATCGGATGAGCAGTTCTTC.

The sample holds one count of this clone. The junction departs from the called germline gene at one end, perhaps through a read error. V and J are TRBV10-2 and TRBJ1-2; 8 bases match TRBD1. CDR3 length: 12 residues. Germline loops: CDR1 WSHSY, CDR2 SAAADI. The CDR3 coding sequence is TGCGCCAGCAGTGAGGCTCTCCGGGACAGGAGGTTC. It codes for CASSEALRDRRF.

This rearrangement joins TRBV6-5 to TRBJ1-1; the D is unclear. Per the germline V gene, CDR1 is MNHEY and CDR2 is SVGAGI. CDR3 length equals 13 residues. V gave up 2 bases and J gave up 10 bases, with 14 bases separating them. For the CDR3, the DNA is TGTGCCAGCAGTTACGGAGGAATCGGCGGAGCTTTCTTT. This encodes CASSYGGIGGAFF.

The chain employs TRBV11-2 and TRBJ2-5; 12 bases agree with TRBD2. This CDR3 comprises 16 residues. Unmatched junction bases numbered 7, after V lost 5 bases and J lost 3 bases. CDR1 is SGHAT, CDR2 FQNNGV, per germline. CDR3 loop: CASSKTSGSPKETQYF. CDR3 nucleotides: TGTGCCAGCAGCAAGACTAGCGGGAGCCCCAAAGAGACCCAGTACTTC.

Written as DNA, the CDR3 is TGTGCCAGCAGCTTAGGGCGGGGGTTGGAAGAGACCCAGTACTTC. Translated: CASSLGRGLEETQYF. The chain couples TRBV11-2 to TRBJ2-5; TRBD2 matches at 7 bases. Looked up from germline, CDR1 is SGHAT and CDR2 is FQNNGV. J gave up 3 bases and V 1 base, and 5 bases lay outside the gene matches. This CDR3 region has 15 residues.

The chain carries TRBV5-1 and TRBJ2-5; TRBD2 agrees at 7 bases. With V trimmed by 7 bases and J by 6 bases, 3 bases remained unmatched. The CDR3 runs to 11 residues. The germline CDR1 and CDR2 sequences are SGHRS and YFSETQ. The CDR3 DNA reads as TGCGCCAGCGGACTAGACCAGACCCAGTACTTC. It translates to CASGLDQTQYF.

The chain recombines TRBV5-8 with TRBJ1-4; the D is unclear. Looked up from germline, CDR1 is SGHTS and CDR2 is YDEGEE. The germline V and J ends were trimmed by 4 bases and 0 bases, with 10 bases remaining between them. The CDR3 length is 15 residues. The DNA for the CDR3 is TGTGCCAGCAGCCCCGGCGGTGCAACTAATGAAAAACTGTTTTTT. As protein: CASSPGGATNEKLFF.

The CDR3 region has the DNA TGTGCCACCCACCCCCAGACAACAGGGGGCGGTGAGCAGTTCTTC. As protein: CATHPQTTGGGEQFF. This sequence joins TRBV2 and TRBJ2-1; 9 bases align to TRBD1. CDR3 length: 15 residues. Trimming removed 10 bases from V and 9 bases from J; junction bases left unmatched: 16. Germline-derived CDR1 and CDR2 are SNHLY and FYNNEI.

This sequence joins TRBV15 and TRBJ2-1; 10 bases agree with TRBD1. The CDR3 loop spans 16 amino acids. After removal of 7 bases from V and 9 bases from J, the junction contained 15 bases not matched to a gene. Germline CDR1 is LNHNV and CDR2 is YYDKDF (reference sequence). Here the CDR3 DNA reads TGTGCCACCATGGGGACGGGACAGGGGCAATATGCTGAGCAGTTCTTC. It is translated as CATMGTGQGQYAEQFF.

The chain joins TRBV5-6 to TRBJ1-1; maybe TRBD1 (5 bases). CDR3 length: 13 amino acids. Germline V gene data show CDR1 as SGHDT and CDR2 as YYEEEE. Trimming pared 3 bases from V and 4 bases from J, leaving 10 bases between. The CDR3: CASSWEDSTEAFF. CDR3 bases: TGTGCCAGCAGCTGGGAAGACAGCACTGAAGCTTTCTTT.

This sequence joins TRBV29-1 and TRBJ1-2, with a tentative D call TRBD1 (5 bases). CDR1 is SQVTM and CDR2 is ANQGSEA in the germline V gene. V dropped 7 bases and J dropped 4 bases, with 16 bases sitting between them. The CDR3 has 13 residues. CDR3 DNA sequence: TGCAGCGCGGAAGGGGTCAAGCGCTATGGCTACACCTTC. Its translation is CSAEGVKRYGYTF.

This clone has a handful of counts. This rearrangement joins TRBV6-5 to TRBJ1-1; no firm D call. The length of the CDR3 is 13 residues. Germline values: CDR1 MNHEY, CDR2 SVGAGI. V was shortened by 5 bases and J by 1 base, with 8 bases between the two germline ends. The CDR3 nucleotides read TGTGCCAGCAGTAGAACAGCGAACACTGAAGCTTTCTTT. It specifies CASSRTANTEAFF.

The V and J genes are TRBV7-8 and TRBJ1-4, with 7 bases that match TRBD1. The CDR3 consists of 21 residues. Germline CDR1 is SGHVS and CDR2 is FQNEAQ. The ends lost 1 base at V and 3 bases at J; junction bases unmatched: 20. The chain's CDR3 is CASSLVPPGQASRRSNEKLFF. CDR3 DNA sequence: TGTGCCAGCAGCTTAGTGCCCCCCGGACAGGCCTCGCGCCGATCTAATGAAAAACTGTTTTTT. The entire variable domain, with the rest obtained from reference TRBV7-8 and TRBJ1-4, is as follows: GAGVSQSPRYKVAKRGQDVALRCDPISGHVSLFWYQQALGQGPEFLTYFQNEAQLDKSGLPSDRFFAERPEGSVSTLKIQRTQQEDSAVYLCASSLVPPGQASRRSNEKLFFGSGTQLSVL.

The chain couples TRBV27 to TRBJ2-7; D gene ambiguous. This CDR3 contains 12 residues. The V and J ends lost 1 base and 3 bases respectively, with 4 bases between them. The germline V gene encodes CDR1 MNHEY and CDR2 SMNVEV (reference sequence). The CDR3 DNA follows: TGTGCCAGCAGTTTATACGGCTACGAGCAGTACTTC. It translates to CASSLYGYEQYF.

This chain connects TRBV5-1 to TRBJ1-2; D is unclear. V lost 5 bases and J 5 bases, leaving 16 bases between the germline ends. Germline V gene lookup returns CDR1 SGHRS and CDR2 YFSETQ. This CDR3 has 14 residues. The CDR3 protein is CASSLGSLGYGYTF. The CDR3, as DNA: TGCGCCAGCAGTCTCGGGAGTTTAGGGTATGGCTACACCTTC.